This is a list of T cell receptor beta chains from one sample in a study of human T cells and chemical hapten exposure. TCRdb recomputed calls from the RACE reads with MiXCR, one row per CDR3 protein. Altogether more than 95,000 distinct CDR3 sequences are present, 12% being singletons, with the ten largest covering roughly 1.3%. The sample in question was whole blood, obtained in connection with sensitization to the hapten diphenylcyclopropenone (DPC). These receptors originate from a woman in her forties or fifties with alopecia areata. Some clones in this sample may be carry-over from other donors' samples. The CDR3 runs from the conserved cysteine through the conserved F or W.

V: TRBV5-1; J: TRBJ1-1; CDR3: CASSLPGQGLGNTEAFF
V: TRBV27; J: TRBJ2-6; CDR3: CASSSWGSSSGANVLTF
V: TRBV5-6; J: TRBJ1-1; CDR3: CASSFPDTEAFF
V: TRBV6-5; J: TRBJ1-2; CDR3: CASSYYDQSSYGYTF
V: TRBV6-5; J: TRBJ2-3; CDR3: CASSYGNRAHTDTQYF
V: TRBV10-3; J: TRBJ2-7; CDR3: CAIRTGLSSYEQYF
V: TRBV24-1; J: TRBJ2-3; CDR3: CATSVQGSLGTQYF
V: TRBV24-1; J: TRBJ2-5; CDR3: CATSDPREVQETQYF
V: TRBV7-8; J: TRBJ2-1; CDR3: CASSLRVPLANDEQFF
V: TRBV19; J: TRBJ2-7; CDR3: CASSPNYQALSSYEQYF
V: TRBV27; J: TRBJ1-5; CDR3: CASSPRENQPQHF
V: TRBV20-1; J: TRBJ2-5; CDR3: CSAKGLEETQYF
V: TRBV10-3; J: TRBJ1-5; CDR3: CAISELDRGSNQPQHF
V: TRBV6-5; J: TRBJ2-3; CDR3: CASSYFGRNTQYF
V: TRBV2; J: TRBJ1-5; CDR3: CASSAGRQRNQPQHF
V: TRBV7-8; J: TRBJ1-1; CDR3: CASSTDRATEAFF
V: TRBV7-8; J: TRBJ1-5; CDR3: CASSPQNRPQHF
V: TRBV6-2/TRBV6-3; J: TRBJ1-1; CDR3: CASSYWAYRNRVNTEAFF
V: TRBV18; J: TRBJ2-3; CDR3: CASSPVEWGDIPDTQYF
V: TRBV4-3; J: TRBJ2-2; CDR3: CASRGTSGGPSTGELFF
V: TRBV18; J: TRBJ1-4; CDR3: CASSNSEEGKLFF
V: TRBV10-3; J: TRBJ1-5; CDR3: CAISGDNQPQHF
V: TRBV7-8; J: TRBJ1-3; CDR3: CASISSGTSGNTIYF
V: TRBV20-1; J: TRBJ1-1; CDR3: CSARDVGTGGEAFF
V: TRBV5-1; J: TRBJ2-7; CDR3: CASSLVSEGGYEQYF
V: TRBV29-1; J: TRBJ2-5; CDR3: CSAVQGAGETQYF
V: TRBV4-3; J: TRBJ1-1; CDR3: CASSQDFTPTEAFF
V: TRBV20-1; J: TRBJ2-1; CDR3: CSARNPSGRVNEQFF